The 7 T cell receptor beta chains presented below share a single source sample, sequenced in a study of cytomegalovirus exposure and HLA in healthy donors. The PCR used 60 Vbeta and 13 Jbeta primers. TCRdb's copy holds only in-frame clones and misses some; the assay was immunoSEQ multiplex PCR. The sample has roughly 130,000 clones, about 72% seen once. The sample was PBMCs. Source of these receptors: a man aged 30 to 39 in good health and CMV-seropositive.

In DNA, the CDR3 is TGCGCCAGCAGCTTGACAGCGGGAGGGCCCACAGATACGCAGTATTTT. Protein sequence: CASSLTAGGPTDTQYF. This chain uses TRBV5-1 with TRBJ2-3; 10 bases are a match to TRBD2. V was clipped by 1 base and J by 2 bases; unmatched bases: 4. Germline V gene lookup returns CDR1 SGHRS and CDR2 YFSETQ. This CDR3 region has 16 residues.

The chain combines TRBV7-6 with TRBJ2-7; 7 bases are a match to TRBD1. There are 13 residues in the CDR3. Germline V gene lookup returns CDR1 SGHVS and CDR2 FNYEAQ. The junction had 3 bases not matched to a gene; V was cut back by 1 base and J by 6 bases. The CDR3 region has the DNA TGTGCCAGCAGCTTAGGACAGGGCGGCGAGCAGTACTTC. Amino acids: CASSLGQGGEQYF.

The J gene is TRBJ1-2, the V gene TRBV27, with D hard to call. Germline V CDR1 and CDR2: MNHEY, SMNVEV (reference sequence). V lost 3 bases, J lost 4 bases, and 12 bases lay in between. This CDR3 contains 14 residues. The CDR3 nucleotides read TGTGCCAGCAGTTTGTCTGGCTCCTTCTATGGCTACACCTTC. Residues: CASSLSGSFYGYTF.

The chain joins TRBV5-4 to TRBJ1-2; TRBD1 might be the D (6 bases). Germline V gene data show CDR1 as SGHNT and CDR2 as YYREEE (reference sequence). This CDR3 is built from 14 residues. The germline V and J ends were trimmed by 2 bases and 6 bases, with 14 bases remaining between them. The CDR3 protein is CASSLQGWNHGYTF. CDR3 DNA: TGTGCCAGCAGCTTACAGGGTTGGAACCATGGCTACACCTTC. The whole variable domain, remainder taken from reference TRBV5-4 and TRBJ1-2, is ETGVTQSPTHLIKTRGQQVTLRCSSQSGHNTVSWYQQALGQGPQFIFQYYREEENGRGNFPPRFSGLQFPNYSSELNVNALELDDSALYLCASSLQGWNHGYTFGSGTRLTVV.

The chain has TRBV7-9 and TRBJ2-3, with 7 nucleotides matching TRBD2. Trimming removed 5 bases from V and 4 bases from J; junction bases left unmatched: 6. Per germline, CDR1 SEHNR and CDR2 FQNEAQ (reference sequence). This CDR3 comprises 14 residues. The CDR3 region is CASSPRLAPDTQYF. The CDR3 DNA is TGTGCCAGCAGCCCGAGACTAGCCCCAGATACGCAGTATTTT.

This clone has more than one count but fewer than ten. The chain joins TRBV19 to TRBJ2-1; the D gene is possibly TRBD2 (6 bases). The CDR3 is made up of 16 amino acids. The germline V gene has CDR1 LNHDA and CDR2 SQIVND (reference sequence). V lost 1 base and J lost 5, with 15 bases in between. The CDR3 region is CASSIGGTSLNNEQFF. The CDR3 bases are TGTGCCAGTAGTATAGGAGGCACTAGCTTAAACAATGAGCAGTTCTTC.

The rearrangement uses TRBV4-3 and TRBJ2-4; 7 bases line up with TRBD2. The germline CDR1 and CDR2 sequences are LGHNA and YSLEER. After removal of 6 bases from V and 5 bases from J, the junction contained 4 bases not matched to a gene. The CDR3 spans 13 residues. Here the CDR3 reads CASRAAGENIQYF. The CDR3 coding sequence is TGCGCCAGCAGGGCGGCGGGGGAAAACATTCAGTACTTC.